A selection of T cell receptor beta chains follows, all from one sample in a study of cytomegalovirus exposure and HLA in healthy donors. Repertoires were generated with immunoSEQ multiplex PCR, while TCRdb's copy carries only in-frame clones and drops some. This sample has some 100,000 clones; 75% to 90% occur once, and the top ten carry about 3.6%. What was sequenced was PBMCs. All receptors come from a man aged 25-40 years in good health and CMV-seronegative. The CDR3 runs from the conserved cysteine through the conserved F or W. D genes are given only for firm matches.

TRBJ2-1 | TRBV6-6 | TRBD2 | TGTGCCAGCAGGCGGATAGCGGGAAATAAAGATAATGAGCAGTTCTTC | CASRRIAGNKDNEQFF
TRBJ2-5 | TRBV10-3 | - | TGTGCCATCTCTTCTCGGGAGACCCAGTACTTC | CAISSRETQYF
TRBJ2-7 | TRBV5-8 | - | TGTGCCAGCAGCTTTCCCGGGTTCGAGCAGTACTTC | CASSFPGFEQYF
TRBJ2-5 | TRBV4-1 | - | TGCGCCAGCAGCCAAGATCCGAGGGAGCAAGAGACCCAGTACTTC | CASSQDPREQETQYF
TRBJ2-5 | TRBV15 | - | TGTGCCACGGGCCCGTACCAAGAGACCCAGTACTTC | CATGPYQETQYF
TRBJ2-5 | TRBV4-1 | TRBD2 | TGCGCCAGCAGCCCGAACCCGGGACTAATCTCGAAGACCCAGTACTTC | CASSPNPGLISKTQYF
TRBJ2-5 | TRBV5-6 | TRBD1 | TGTGCCAGCAGCGCATTCGGGACAGGGGATAAGACCCAGTACTTC | CASSAFGTGDKTQYF
TRBJ2-3 | TRBV10-3 | TRBD2 | TGTGCCATCACCGGAGCGGGAGTGGGGAGGGATACGCAGTATTTT | CAITGAGVGRDTQYF
TRBJ1-6 | TRBV7-2 | TRBD1 | TGTGCCAGCAGCGAGACAGGGGGCGCGAATAATTCACCCCTCCACTTT | CASSETGGANNSPLHF
TRBJ2-3 | TRBV4-3 | - | TGCGCCAGCAGCCAAGTTGAAGGGGTGAGCACAGATACGCAGTATTTT | CASSQVEGVSTDTQYF
TRBJ1-2 | TRBV30 | - | TGTGCCTGGGGTGCAGGGATTGCTGTTGGCTACACCTTC | CAWGAGIAVGYTF
TRBJ1-1 | TRBV4-1 | - | TGCGCCAGCGGATATGGGGCGGGGCACACTGAAGCTTTCTTT | CASGYGAGHTEAFF
TRBJ1-2 | TRBV27 | - | TGTGCCAGCAGTTTATCGGGCCCCGACAGGAACTATGGCTACACCTTC | CASSLSGPDRNYGYTF
TRBJ1-2 | TRBV19 | - | TGTGCCAGTAGTATCTCAGTACGTGAAGGACTGCTGGATGGCTACACCTTC | CASSISVREGLLDGYTF